This entry is about one T cell receptor (beta chain). This specimen belongs to a study of control samples from healthy donors and cancer patients. V was pared by 0 bases and J by 7 bases, with 11 bases between. Germline values: CDR1 SGHRS, CDR2 YFSETQ. The CDR3 contains 14 residues. Using immunoSEQ multiplex PCR, the repertoire was profiled, and TCRdb retains in-frame clones only, with some absent. This sample has about 130,000 clones; over 75% occur once, and the top ten carry 3.2%. Sequences were obtained from blood. The sequence derives from a man aged 50-59 years in good health. The chain recombines TRBV5-1 with TRBJ2-1, with D possibly being TRBD1 (6 bases). CDR3 amino acids: CASSLVPGDNEQFF. CDR3 sequence (DNA): TGCGCCAGCAGCTTGGTTCCAGGGGATAATGAGCAGTTCTTC.